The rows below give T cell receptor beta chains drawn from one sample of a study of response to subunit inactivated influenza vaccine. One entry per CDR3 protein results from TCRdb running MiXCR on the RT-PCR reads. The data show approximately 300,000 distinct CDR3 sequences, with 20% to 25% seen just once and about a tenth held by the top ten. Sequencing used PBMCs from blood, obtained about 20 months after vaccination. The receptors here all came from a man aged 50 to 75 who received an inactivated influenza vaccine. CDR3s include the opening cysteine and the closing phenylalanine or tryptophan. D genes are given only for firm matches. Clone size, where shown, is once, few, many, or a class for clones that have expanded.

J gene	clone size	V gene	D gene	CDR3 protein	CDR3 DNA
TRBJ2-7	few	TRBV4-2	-	CASSQDNWEQYF	TGTGCCAGCAGCCAAGATAACTGGGAGCAGTACTTC
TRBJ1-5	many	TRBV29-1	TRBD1	CSVTGASGQPQHF	TGCAGCGTAACAGGGGCCTCCGGGCAGCCCCAGCATTTT
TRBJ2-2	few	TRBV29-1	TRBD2	CSVEVPSGRAGTGELFF	TGCAGCGTTGAGGTTCCCAGCGGGAGGGCCGGCACCGGGGAGCTGTTTTTT
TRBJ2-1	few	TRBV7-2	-	CASSLSQGRTDEQFF	TGTGCCAGCAGCCTAAGTCAGGGTAGGACGGATGAGCAGTTCTTC
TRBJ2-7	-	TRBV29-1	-	CSVGGVDSRYEQYF	TGCAGCGTTGGGGGAGTGGACAGTCGATACGAGCAGTACTTC
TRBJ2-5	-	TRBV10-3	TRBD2	CAISEWEGAETQYF	TGTGCCATCAGTGAGTGGGAGGGAGCGGAGACCCAGTACTTC
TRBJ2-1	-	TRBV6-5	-	CASSFYGNSYNEQFF	TGTGCCAGCAGTTTTTACGGTAATTCCTACAATGAGCAGTTCTTC
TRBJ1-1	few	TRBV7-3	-	CASSLSVVTEAFF	TGTGCCAGCAGCCTCTCGGTGGTCACTGAAGCTTTCTTT
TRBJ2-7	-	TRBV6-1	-	CATSDSLTYEQYF	TGTGCCACCTCGGACAGCCTGACCTACGAGCAGTACTTC
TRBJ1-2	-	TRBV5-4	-	CASSLQGRDGYTF	TGTGCCAGCAGCCTACAGGGAAGAGACGGCTACACCTTC
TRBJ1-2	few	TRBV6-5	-	CASSYSGVKGYGYTF	TGTGCCAGCAGTTACTCTGGGGTAAAGGGCTATGGCTACACCTTC
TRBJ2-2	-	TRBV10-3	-	CAISEPTIGELFF	TGTGCCATCAGTGAGCCTACAATCGGGGAGCTGTTTTTT
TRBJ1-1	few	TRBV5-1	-	CASSQIGTKNTEAFF	TGCGCCAGCAGCCAAATCGGGACCAAGAACACTGAAGCTTTCTTT
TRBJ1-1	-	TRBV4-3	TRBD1	CASSQDQTGVTEAFF	TGCGCCAGCAGCCAAGATCAAACAGGGGTTACTGAAGCTTTCTTT
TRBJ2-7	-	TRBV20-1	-	CSARVPTGISYEQYF	TGCAGTGCTAGAGTCCCGACGGGGATATCGTACGAGCAGTACTTC
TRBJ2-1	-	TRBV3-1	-	CASSQGSIASNEQFF	TGTGCCAGCAGCCAAGGTAGTATAGCCTCCAATGAGCAGTTCTTC
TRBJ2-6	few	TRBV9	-	CASSDLTRTISSGANVLTF	TGTGCCAGCAGCGACCTCACACGAACCATAAGCTCTGGGGCCAACGTCCTGACTTTC
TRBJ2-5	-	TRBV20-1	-	CSAMTGETQYF	TGCAGTGCTATGACGGGGGAGACCCAGTACTTC